This TCR beta chain was observed in a study of blood T cell repertoires in COVID-19 (dated by TCRdb to the early 2020s). With respect to the entire study: The collaborator samples originated in the United States, Italy and Spain and spanned the acute and convalescent phases of COVID-19. The material from the prospective study consisted of cDNA or gDNA derived from T cells, B-cell-depleted T cells, or PBMCs. Subjects who had been exposed to COVID-19, were actively infected with it, or had recovered from it provided the deeply sampled blood TCRbeta repertoires that made up the dataset. The repertoires were released in a freely available public database meant as a resource for research on the immune response to SARS-CoV-2. The samples were drawn from two sources: the first 160 participants of the ongoing ImmuneRACE study, and 1,254 subjects contributed by 6 global collaborators. Nearly every sample came with metadata listing a de-identified subject ID, COVID-19 status, age in years and sex. Where available, HLA class I and class II types were taken from metadata supplied by the sample provider and were not determined by assay-based typing.

V is clipped by 6 bases and J by 9 bases, and the sequence between their germline boundaries is 9 bases long. The CDR3 sequence holds 10 residues, the cysteine and phenylalanine included. Of all the DNA, just the CDR3 is kept, 30 bases in frame from base 1. From a lookup of the germline V gene (reference sequence), CDR1 and CDR2 are MNHEY and SMNVEV. Participants in the prospective study were aged roughly 18 to 89 years, lived in approximately 26 United States geographic areas, and enrolled through a virtual design. To assign participants to cohorts, the prospective study relied on clinical history that participants themselves reported in a screening survey and a study questionnaire. Recovered participants in ImmuneRACE Cohort 3 were defined by two consecutive negative NP/OP PCR tests, clearance by a healthcare professional, or resolution of symptoms. In the prospective study, whole blood, serum and a nasopharyngeal or oropharyngeal swab were collected from each participant by mobile phlebotomists. Over a roughly two-month period, participants in the prospective study had the option of providing additional blood draws and questionnaires. Before DNA extraction, blood samples from the prospective study were shipped at room temperature or frozen.

The full study reports these points: Clinical and demographic metadata were provided uncurated, with the amount varying by source and participant.

As for this clone: It has no known antigen specificity. No much larger clone is present one base from it, and per-base qualities are unavailable.

The immunoSEQ Assay, a bias-controlled multiplex PCR, was used to amplify TCRbeta CDR3 regions from genomic DNA. As for the authors' bioinformatics: Nucleated cell counts per sample were estimated from amplification of reference gene primers within the assay. To quantify the absolute abundance of each unique TCRbeta CDR3 rearrangement, sequence reads were collapsed and filtered. For each sample, productive Simpson clonality was calculated as the square root of Simpson's diversity index over productive rearrangements. TCRdb carries this immuneACCESS record with in-frame sequences only. Its versions omit some clonotypes, under half of them owing to an unresolved V gene in the studies checked, with the rest unexplained. V, J and clone size are those of that table, while D and trimming were read from the DNA. A total of some 170,000 clones appear in this sample, approximately 82% of them only once. 17% of the sample lies in the top ten.

The sequence was obtained from a woman aged 50 to 60 who had recovered from COVID-19. Recombination joined TRBV27 with TRBJ2-7; TRBD2 is a possible D gene, resting on 5 matching bases. The sequencing sample was made of PBMCs or T cells enriched from blood (not recorded which). The DNA is as follows: TGTGCCAGCAGGCGGGCGCTGCAGTACTTC. Translated, this is CASRRALQYF.